Described below is a single TCR beta chain sequence and its context. These data come from a study of blood T cell repertoires in COVID-19. In the study overall: Italy, Spain and the United States were the sources of the convalescent and acute COVID-19 samples. From T cells, B-cell-depleted T cells, or PBMCs came the material, which was cDNA or gDNA.

The CDR3 is 14 residues long. V dropped 3 bases and J dropped 9 bases, with 15 bases sitting between them. CDR1 and CDR2 from the germline V gene are MDHEN and SYDVKM. Per the original data handling: Estimates of nucleated cell counts were drawn from the amplification of reference gene primers. The protocol was immunoSEQ multiplex PCR, while the TCRdb copy is restricted to in-frame clones and leaves out a portion. The V and J calls and the clone size are those of that table, but D and trimming were determined from the DNA. The sample lists about 270,000 clones, 83% occurring once. Sequenced input: peripheral blood. This chain uses TRBV28 with TRBJ1-5, with TRBD1 as a possible D gene (5 bases). The sequence derives from a woman aged 45 to 65 who had recovered from COVID-19. CDR3 residues: CASSLLTEGVPQHF. The DNA for the CDR3 is TGTGCCAGCAGTTTGCTTACCGAAGGGGTGCCCCAGCATTTT.